Listed below are T cell receptor beta chains from one sample, sequenced in a study of beta chain features in type 1 diabetes. Here immunoSEQ multiplex PCR was the method, and the copy in TCRdb shows in-frame clones only, minus some. The sample yields about 700,000 clones, 13% seen once. Sequencing was performed on naive CD4+ T cells from blood. These receptors all come from a man younger than 35 with type 1 diabetes. Both conserved end residues are part of each CDR3. D genes are given only for firm matches. Rows may omit the clone size; those that give it use once, few, many or a size class.

v_call	d_call	j_call	clone_size	cdr3_aa	cdr3_nt
TRBV29-1	TRBD1	TRBJ1-1	few	CSVGAGGQTEAFF	TGCAGCGTTGGAGCAGGGGGCCAGACTGAAGCTTTCTTT
TRBV6-5	-	TRBJ2-3	few	CAIAQVPLTDTQYF	TGTGCCATCGCTCAGGTACCCCTCACAGATACGCAGTATTTT
TRBV20-1	-	TRBJ2-3	few	CSASRGDTQYF	TGCAGTGCTTCTAGGGGGGATACGCAGTATTTT
TRBV9	-	TRBJ2-1	few	CASSTRHALQHEQFF	TGTGCCAGCAGCACGAGACACGCCCTACAGCATGAGCAGTTCTTC
TRBV9	-	TRBJ2-5	-	CASNQGRSQETQYF	TGTGCCAGCAACCAAGGACGGAGCCAAGAGACCCAGTACTTC
TRBV15	-	TRBJ1-4	few	CATSRDPGTGNEKLFF	TGTGCCACCAGCAGAGACCCCGGGACGGGCAATGAAAAACTGTTTTTT
TRBV9	-	TRBJ1-1	-	CASSEAWDTEAFF	TGTGCCAGCAGCGAGGCATGGGACACTGAAGCTTTCTTT
TRBV6-1	TRBD1	TRBJ1-4	-	CASTRREGAYEKLFF	TGTGCCAGCACCCGCAGAGAGGGGGCGTATGAAAAACTGTTTTTT
TRBV15	-	TRBJ1-5	-	CATSPTALDQPQHF	TGTGCCACCAGCCCGACCGCATTAGATCAGCCCCAGCATTTT
TRBV27	TRBD1	TRBJ1-1	few	CASSLVLGGRTEAFF	TGTGCCAGCAGTTTAGTGTTAGGGGGCCGGACTGAAGCTTTCTTT
TRBV18	-	TRBJ2-3	-	CASSPPGPEADTQYF	TGTGCCAGCTCACCACCGGGACCCGAGGCAGATACGCAGTATTTT
TRBV5-8	-	TRBJ1-1	-	CASTPEPNTEAFF	TGTGCCAGCACTCCCGAACCGAACACTGAAGCTTTCTTT
TRBV2	TRBD1	TRBJ1-1	few	CASRGTGARQEAFF	TGTGCCAGCAGGGGGACAGGGGCCCGTCAGGAAGCTTTCTTT
TRBV5-1	-	TRBJ2-5	few	CASSLAQPGTQYF	TGCGCCAGCAGCTTGGCCCAGCCCGGGACCCAGTACTTC
TRBV6-6	-	TRBJ1-2	-	CASSYKGDKPYGYTF	TGTGCCAGCAGTTACAAGGGGGATAAGCCCTATGGCTACACCTTC
TRBV27	TRBD1	TRBJ1-6	-	CASTFGGQGRSPLHF	TGTGCCAGCACCTTTGGAGGACAGGGGCGTTCACCCCTCCACTTT
TRBV4-1	-	TRBJ1-1	few	CASSQEEMNTEAFF	TGCGCCAGCAGCCAAGAAGAGATGAACACTGAAGCTTTCTTT
TRBV19	-	TRBJ2-2	few	CASSGRNTGELFF	TGTGCCAGTAGTGGCCGAAACACCGGGGAGCTGTTTTTT
TRBV27	TRBD1	TRBJ2-7	few	CASSLWTGTYEQYF	TGTGCCAGCAGTCTGTGGACAGGGACCTACGAGCAGTACTTC
TRBV7-9	-	TRBJ2-5	few	CASSYPPGTQYF	TGTGCCAGCAGCTACCCCCCAGGGACCCAGTACTTC
TRBV9	-	TRBJ2-7	-	CASSVRGASYEQYF	TGTGCCAGCAGCGTACGCGGAGCCTCCTACGAGCAGTACTTC
TRBV30	TRBD1	TRBJ2-3	few	CAWSLTGDTQYF	TGTGCCTGGAGTTTGACAGGGGATACGCAGTATTTT
TRBV29-1	-	TRBJ1-2	-	CSVDPDNYGYTF	TGCAGCGTTGATCCGGATAACTATGGCTACACCTTC
TRBV30	-	TRBJ1-5	-	CAWSPPWGDNQPQHF	TGTGCCTGGAGCCCTCCTTGGGGAGACAATCAGCCCCAGCATTTT
TRBV5-5	-	TRBJ2-3	few	CASLEPGSTDTQYF	TGTGCCAGCCTGGAACCAGGTTCCACAGATACGCAGTATTTT
TRBV19	-	TRBJ1-1	few	CASSTVSDTEAFF	TGTGCCAGTAGCACCGTTTCGGACACTGAAGCTTTCTTT
TRBV28	-	TRBJ2-5	few	CASRGETQYF	TGTGCCAGCAGAGGGGAGACCCAGTACTTC
TRBV4-1	TRBD1	TRBJ2-5	-	CASSGHDRVRETQYF	TGCGCCAGCAGCGGGCACGACAGGGTTCGCGAGACCCAGTACTTC
TRBV5-1	-	TRBJ2-7	-	CASRQTGDYEQYF	TGCGCCAGCAGACAAACCGGGGACTACGAGCAGTACTTC
TRBV11-2	TRBD1	TRBJ1-1	few	CASSFLTGTGPLNTEAFF	TGTGCCAGCAGCTTCCTAACCGGGACAGGGCCCCTGAACACTGAAGCTTTCTTT
TRBV7-9	-	TRBJ1-5	few	CASSLDGSGNQPQHF	TGTGCCAGCAGCTTAGACGGGTCGGGCAATCAGCCCCAGCATTTT
TRBV29-1	TRBD1	TRBJ2-7	-	CSVLETGTGGNEQYF	TGCAGCGTCCTTGAGACCGGGACAGGGGGAAACGAGCAGTACTTC
TRBV2	-	TRBJ2-7	-	CASRRTAVYEQYF	TGTGCCAGCAGACGGACAGCTGTATACGAGCAGTACTTC
TRBV2	-	TRBJ1-2	few	CASSEWFGGYTF	TGTGCCAGCAGTGAATGGTTCGGAGGCTACACCTTC
TRBV6-6	TRBD1	TRBJ2-1	-	CASSPGQGKPWNEQFF	TGTGCCAGCAGTCCCGGACAGGGAAAGCCTTGGAATGAGCAGTTCTTC
TRBV28	-	TRBJ1-2	-	CASSRGDYGYTF	TGTGCCAGCAGTAGGGGGGACTATGGCTACACCTTC
TRBV7-9	TRBD1	TRBJ1-1	-	CASSLGDRAGEAFF	TGTGCCAGCAGCTTAGGTGACAGGGCCGGGGAAGCTTTCTTT
TRBV6-5	TRBD2	TRBJ2-7	-	CASKGGGTYEQYF	TGTGCCAGCAAGGGCGGGGGGACCTACGAGCAGTACTTC
TRBV7-9	TRBD1	TRBJ1-1	few	CASSRDSYTEAFF	TGTGCCAGCAGCCGGGACAGTTACACTGAAGCTTTCTTT
TRBV5-1	TRBD1	TRBJ2-3	-	CASRTGTGRWITWYF	TGCGCCAGCAGAACCGGGACAGGTCGATGGATTACATGGTATTTT
TRBV11-2	-	TRBJ1-1	-	CASSFKGDTEAFF	TGTGCCAGCAGCTTTAAAGGGGACACTGAAGCTTTCTTT
TRBV9	-	TRBJ1-1	once	CASSPQTGLTEAFF	TGTGCCAGCAGCCCGCAAACAGGTCTCACTGAAGCTTTCTTT
TRBV4-2	TRBD2	TRBJ2-3	-	CASSLTTAGGQDTQYF	TGTGCCAGCAGCCTCACCACAGCGGGGGGGCAAGATACGCAGTATTTT
TRBV6-6	-	TRBJ2-7	few	CASSHRDGDSYEQYF	TGTGCCAGCAGCCACCGGGACGGAGACTCCTACGAGCAGTACTTC
TRBV30	-	TRBJ1-1	few	CAWSLYSEAFF	TGTGCCTGGAGTCTATACAGTGAAGCTTTCTTT
TRBV9	-	TRBJ2-2	-	CASSVEPPGAANTGELFF	TGTGCCAGCAGCGTAGAACCCCCAGGGGCTGCGAACACCGGGGAGCTGTTTTTT
TRBV5-1	-	TRBJ1-5	few	CASSLAPGADQPQHF	TGCGCCAGCAGCTTGGCACCAGGGGCAGATCAGCCCCAGCATTTT
TRBV7-9	TRBD2	TRBJ2-3	-	CASSLPGLAADTQYF	TGTGCCAGCAGCTTACCGGGACTAGCGGCAGATACGCAGTATTTT
TRBV11-3	-	TRBJ2-7	-	CASSPRGTSMGYEQYF	TGTGCCAGCAGCCCGAGAGGGACCTCCATGGGCTACGAGCAGTACTTC
TRBV19	TRBD2	TRBJ2-1	few	CASSISTSGGKQFF	TGTGCCAGTAGTATCAGTACTAGCGGGGGGAAGCAGTTCTTC
TRBV7-2	-	TRBJ2-1	few	CASSLDYNEQFF	TGTGCCAGCAGCTTAGATTACAATGAGCAGTTCTTC
TRBV5-1	-	TRBJ1-1	few	CASSPLTGNTEAFF	TGCGCCAGCAGCCCACTAACCGGGAACACTGAAGCTTTCTTT
TRBV10-3	TRBD1	TRBJ1-1	few	CAARDRDADEAFF	TGTGCCGCCCGAGACAGGGATGCCGATGAAGCTTTCTTT
TRBV25-1	TRBD1	TRBJ2-7	-	CASSELWDSPYEQYF	TGTGCCAGCAGTGAATTATGGGACAGTCCCTACGAGCAGTACTTC
TRBV14	-	TRBJ1-1	few	CASSLWTPNTEAFF	TGTGCCAGCAGCCTATGGACCCCGAACACTGAAGCTTTCTTT
TRBV6-5	-	TRBJ1-1	-	CASMVAENTEAFF	TGTGCCAGCATGGTGGCAGAGAACACTGAAGCTTTCTTT
TRBV7-9	TRBD2	TRBJ2-3	-	CASSFGTSGGFNTQYF	TGTGCCAGCAGCTTCGGGACTAGCGGGGGGTTTAATACGCAGTATTTT
TRBV10-3	-	TRBJ2-5	-	CAIGGNEETQYF	TGTGCCATCGGTGGGAATGAAGAGACCCAGTACTTC